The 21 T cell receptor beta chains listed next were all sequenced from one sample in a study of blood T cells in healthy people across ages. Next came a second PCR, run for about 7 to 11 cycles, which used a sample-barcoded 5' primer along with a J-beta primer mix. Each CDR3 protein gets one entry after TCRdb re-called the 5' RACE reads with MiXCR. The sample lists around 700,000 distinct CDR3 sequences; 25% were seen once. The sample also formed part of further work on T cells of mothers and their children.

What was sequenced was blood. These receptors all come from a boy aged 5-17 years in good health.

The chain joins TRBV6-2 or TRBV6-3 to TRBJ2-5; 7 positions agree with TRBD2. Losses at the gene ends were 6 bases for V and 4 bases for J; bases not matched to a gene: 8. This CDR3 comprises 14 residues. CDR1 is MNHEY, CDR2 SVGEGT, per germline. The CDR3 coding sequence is TGTGCCAGCAGACGGACTAGTCTCCTAGAGACCCAGTACTTC. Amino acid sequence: CASRRTSLLETQYF.

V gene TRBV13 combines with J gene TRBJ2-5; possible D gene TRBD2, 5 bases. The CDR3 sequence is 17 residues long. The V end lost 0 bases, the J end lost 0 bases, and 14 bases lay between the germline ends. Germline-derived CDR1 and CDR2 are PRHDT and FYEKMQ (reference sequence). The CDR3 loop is CASSLGRGRTDQETQYF. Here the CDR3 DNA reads TGTGCCAGCAGCTTAGGCCGGGGTAGAACAGACCAAGAGACCCAGTACTTC.

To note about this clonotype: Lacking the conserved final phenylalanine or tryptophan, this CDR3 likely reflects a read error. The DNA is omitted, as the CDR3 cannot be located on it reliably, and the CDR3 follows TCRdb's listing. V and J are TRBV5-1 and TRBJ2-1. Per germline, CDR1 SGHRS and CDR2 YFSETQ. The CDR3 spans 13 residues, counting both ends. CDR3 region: CASSLDVHNEQVV.

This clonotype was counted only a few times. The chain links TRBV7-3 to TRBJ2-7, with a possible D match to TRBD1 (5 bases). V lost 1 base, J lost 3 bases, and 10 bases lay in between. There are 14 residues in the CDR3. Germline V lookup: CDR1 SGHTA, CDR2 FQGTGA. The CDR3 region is CASSLNGASYEQYF. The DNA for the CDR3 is TGTGCCAGCAGCTTAAATGGGGCTAGCTACGAGCAGTACTTC.

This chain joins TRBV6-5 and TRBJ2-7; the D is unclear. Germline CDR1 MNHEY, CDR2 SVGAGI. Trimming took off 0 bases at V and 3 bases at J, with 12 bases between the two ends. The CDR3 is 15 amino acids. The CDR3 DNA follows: TGTGCCAGCAGTTACTCAAGAAACACCTACTACGAGCAGTACTTC. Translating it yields CASSYSRNTYYEQYF.

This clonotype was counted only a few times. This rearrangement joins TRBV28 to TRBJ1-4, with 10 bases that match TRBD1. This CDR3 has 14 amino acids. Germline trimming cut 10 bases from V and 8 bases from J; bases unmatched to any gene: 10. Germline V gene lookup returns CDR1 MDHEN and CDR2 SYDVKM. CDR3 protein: CATNPGTGDEKLFF. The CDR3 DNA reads TGTGCCACAAATCCGGGGACAGGGGACGAAAAACTGTTTTTT.

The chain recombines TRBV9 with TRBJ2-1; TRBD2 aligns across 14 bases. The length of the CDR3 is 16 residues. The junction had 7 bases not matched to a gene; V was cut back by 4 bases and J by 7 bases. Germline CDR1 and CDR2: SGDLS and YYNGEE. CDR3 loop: CASSPGTSGRSNEQFF. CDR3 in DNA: TGTGCCAGCAGCCCAGGGACTAGCGGGAGAAGTAATGAGCAGTTCTTC.

The CDR3 DNA sequence: TGCAGTGCTAGGTCAGGGGAGGGCTACAATGAGCAGTTCTTC. Protein product: CSARSGEGYNEQFF. J is TRBJ2-1 and V is TRBV20-1, with D possibly matching TRBD2 (7 bases). CDR1 DFQATT and CDR2 SNEGSKA come from the germline V gene (reference sequence). The CDR3 sequence is 14 residues long. The V end lost 3 bases, the J end lost 3 bases, and 12 bases lay between the germline ends.

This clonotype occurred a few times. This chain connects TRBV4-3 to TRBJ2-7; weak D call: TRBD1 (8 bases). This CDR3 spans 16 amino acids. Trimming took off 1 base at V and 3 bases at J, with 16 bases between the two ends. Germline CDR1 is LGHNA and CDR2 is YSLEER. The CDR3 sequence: CASSQGITGGVYEQYF. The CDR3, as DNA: TGCGCCAGCAGCCAAGGGATAACAGGGGGGGTCTACGAGCAGTACTTC.

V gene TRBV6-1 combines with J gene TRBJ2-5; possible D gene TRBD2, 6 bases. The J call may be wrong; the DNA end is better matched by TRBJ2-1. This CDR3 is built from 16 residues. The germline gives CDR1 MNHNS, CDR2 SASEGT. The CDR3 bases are TGTGCCAGCAGAAAAGGTGGGGGGATAATATACAATGAGCAGTTCTTC. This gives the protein CASRKGGGIIYNEQFF.

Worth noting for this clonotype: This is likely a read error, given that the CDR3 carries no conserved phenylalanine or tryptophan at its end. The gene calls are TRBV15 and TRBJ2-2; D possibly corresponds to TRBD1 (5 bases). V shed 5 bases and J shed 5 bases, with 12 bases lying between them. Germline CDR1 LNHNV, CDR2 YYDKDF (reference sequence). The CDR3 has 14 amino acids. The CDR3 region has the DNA TGTGCCACCAGCTGGCGAAGGGGAACCGGGGAGCTGTTTCTT. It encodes CATSWRRGTGELFL.

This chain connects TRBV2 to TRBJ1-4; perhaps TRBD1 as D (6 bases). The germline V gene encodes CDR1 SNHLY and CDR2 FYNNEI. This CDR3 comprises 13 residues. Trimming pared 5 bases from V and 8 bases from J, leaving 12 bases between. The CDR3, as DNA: TGTGCCAGCAGTCGGACAGAGAGGGAAAAACTGTTTTTT. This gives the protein CASSRTEREKLFF.

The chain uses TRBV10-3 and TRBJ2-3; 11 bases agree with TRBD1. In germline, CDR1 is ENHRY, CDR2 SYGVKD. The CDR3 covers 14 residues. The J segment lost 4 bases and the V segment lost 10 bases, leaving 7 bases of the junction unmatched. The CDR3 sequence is CATLDRGRADTQYF. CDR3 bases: TGTGCCACCTTGGACAGGGGGCGGGCAGATACGCAGTATTTT.

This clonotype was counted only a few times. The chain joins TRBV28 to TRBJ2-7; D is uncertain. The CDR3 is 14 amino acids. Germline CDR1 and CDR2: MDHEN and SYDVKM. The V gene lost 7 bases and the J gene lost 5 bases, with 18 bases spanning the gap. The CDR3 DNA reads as TGTGCCAGCAACCCCACTTCGTCTCTAGACGAGCAGTACTTC. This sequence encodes CASNPTSSLDEQYF.

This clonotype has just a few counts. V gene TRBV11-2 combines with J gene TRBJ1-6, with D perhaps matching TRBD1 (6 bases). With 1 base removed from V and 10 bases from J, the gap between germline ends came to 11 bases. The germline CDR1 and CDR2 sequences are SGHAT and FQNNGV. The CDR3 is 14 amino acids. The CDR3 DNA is TGTGCCAGCAGCTTAGCTAGGGGGAGATCACCCCTCCACTTT. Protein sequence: CASSLARGRSPLHF.

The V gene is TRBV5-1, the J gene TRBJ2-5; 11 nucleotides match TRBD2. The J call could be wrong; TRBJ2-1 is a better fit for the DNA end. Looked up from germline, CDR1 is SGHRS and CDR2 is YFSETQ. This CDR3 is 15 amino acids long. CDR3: CASSLTSGSHNEQFF. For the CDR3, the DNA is TGCGCCAGCAGCTTGACTAGCGGGAGTCACAATGAGCAGTTCTTC.

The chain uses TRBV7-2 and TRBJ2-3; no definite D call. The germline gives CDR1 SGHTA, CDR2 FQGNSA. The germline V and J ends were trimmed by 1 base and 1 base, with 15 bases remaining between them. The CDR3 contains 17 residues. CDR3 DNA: TGTGCCAGCAGCTTAGTCTATGGGTTCGTAGGCACAGATACGCAGTATTTT. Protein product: CASSLVYGFVGTDTQYF.

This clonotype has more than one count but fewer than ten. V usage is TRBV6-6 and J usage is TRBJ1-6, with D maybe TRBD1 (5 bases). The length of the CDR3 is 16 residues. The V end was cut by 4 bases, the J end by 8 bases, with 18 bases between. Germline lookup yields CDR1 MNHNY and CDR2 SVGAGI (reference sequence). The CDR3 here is CASSSWDLFDYSPLHF. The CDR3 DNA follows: TGTGCCAGCAGTTCTTGGGACCTATTCGACTATTCACCCCTCCACTTT.

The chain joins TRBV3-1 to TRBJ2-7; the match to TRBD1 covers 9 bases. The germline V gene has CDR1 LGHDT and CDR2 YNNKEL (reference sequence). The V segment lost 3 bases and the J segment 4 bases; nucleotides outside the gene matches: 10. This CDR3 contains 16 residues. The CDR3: CASSQSLRTGDYEQYF. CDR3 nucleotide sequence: TGTGCCAGCAGCCAGTCCCTCCGGACAGGGGATTACGAGCAGTACTTC.

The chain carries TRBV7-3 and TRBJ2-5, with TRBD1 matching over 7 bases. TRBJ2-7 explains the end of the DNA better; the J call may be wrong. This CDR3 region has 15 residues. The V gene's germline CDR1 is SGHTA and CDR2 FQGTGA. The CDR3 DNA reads TGTGCCAGCAGCTTAGCAGGGGGAGTCGTGGACGAGCAGTACTTC. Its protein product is CASSLAGGVVDEQYF.

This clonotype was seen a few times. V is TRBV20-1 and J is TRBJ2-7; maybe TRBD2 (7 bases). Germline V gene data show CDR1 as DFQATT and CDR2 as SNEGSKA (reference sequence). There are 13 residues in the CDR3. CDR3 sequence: CRAGTPNSYEQYF. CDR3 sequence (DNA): TGCAGAGCGGGGACACCGAACTCCTACGAGCAGTACTTC.